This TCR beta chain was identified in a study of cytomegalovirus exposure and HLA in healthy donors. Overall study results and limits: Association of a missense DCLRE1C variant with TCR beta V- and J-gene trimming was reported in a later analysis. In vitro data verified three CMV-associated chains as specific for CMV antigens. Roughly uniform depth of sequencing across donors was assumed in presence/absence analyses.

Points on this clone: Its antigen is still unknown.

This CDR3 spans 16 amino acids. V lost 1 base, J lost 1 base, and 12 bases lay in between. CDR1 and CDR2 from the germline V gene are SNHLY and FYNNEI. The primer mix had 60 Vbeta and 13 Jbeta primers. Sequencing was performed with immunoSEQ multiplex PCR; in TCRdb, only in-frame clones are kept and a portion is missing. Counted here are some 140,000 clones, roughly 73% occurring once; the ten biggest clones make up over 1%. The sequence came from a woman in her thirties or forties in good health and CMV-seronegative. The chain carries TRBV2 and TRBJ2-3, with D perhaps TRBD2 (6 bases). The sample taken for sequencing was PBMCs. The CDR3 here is CASSEGWGLRTDTQYF. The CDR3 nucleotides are TGTGCCAGCAGTGAAGGTTGGGGACTCCGCACAGATACGCAGTATTTT.